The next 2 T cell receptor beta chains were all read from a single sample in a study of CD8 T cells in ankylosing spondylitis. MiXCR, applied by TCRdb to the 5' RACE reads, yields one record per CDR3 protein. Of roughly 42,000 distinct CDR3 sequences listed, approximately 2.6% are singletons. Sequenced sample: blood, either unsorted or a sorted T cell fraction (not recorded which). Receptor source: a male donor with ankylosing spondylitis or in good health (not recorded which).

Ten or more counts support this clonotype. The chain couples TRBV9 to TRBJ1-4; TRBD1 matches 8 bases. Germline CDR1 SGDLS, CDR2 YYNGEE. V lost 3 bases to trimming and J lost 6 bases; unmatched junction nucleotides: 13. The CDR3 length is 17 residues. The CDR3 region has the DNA TGTGCCAGCAGCGCGACAGGGGTTGCCTTTTCCCATGAAAAACTGTTTTTT. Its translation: CASSATGVAFSHEKLFF.

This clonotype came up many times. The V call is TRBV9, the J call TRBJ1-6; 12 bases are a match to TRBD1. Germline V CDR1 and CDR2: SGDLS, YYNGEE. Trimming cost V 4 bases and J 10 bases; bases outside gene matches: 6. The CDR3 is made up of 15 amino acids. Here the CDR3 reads CASSPLGTGGSPLHF. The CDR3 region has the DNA TGTGCCAGCAGCCCGTTGGGGACAGGGGGCTCACCCCTCCACTTT.